The 6 T cell receptor beta chains given below trace back to one sample, sequenced in a study of T cells after yellow fever vaccination. Each CDR3 protein is one row after TCRdb ran MiXCR on the 5' RACE reads. The sample has under 700,000 distinct CDR3 sequences, about a sixth seen once. The sequencing used PBMCs, collected 5 days after the first yellow fever vaccination. All receptors derive from a man younger than 30 who received the YFV17D yellow fever vaccine.

This clonotype occurred a few times. The V and J genes are TRBV29-1 and TRBJ2-1; 9 bases match TRBD1. Trimming removed 4 bases from V and 8 bases from J; junction bases left unmatched: 12. The CDR3 contains 15 residues. Germline CDR1 and CDR2: SQVTM and ANQGSEA. This CDR3 reads CSVGLWTGANDEQFF. The CDR3 coding sequence is TGCAGCGTTGGGTTGTGGACAGGGGCGAACGATGAGCAGTTCTTC.

This clonotype was detected only a few times. The V and J genes are TRBV12-3 or TRBV12-4 and TRBJ2-3, with TRBD2 matching over 11 bases. V shed 1 base, J shed 6 bases, and the junction held 3 bases outside the gene matches. The CDR3 spans 15 residues. This CDR3 is CASSLGLAGSDTQYF. In nucleotides, the CDR3 is TGTGCCAGCAGTTTAGGACTAGCGGGGTCGGATACGCAGTATTTT.

J is TRBJ2-7 and V is TRBV12-3 or TRBV12-4, with TRBD1 as a possible D gene (6 bases). The length of the CDR3 is 15 residues. Trimming took off 4 bases at V and 0 bases at J, with 13 bases between the two ends. This CDR3 is CASSSPTGNSYEQYF. CDR3 in DNA: TGTGCCAGCAGTTCCCCCACAGGGAACTCCTACGAGCAGTACTTC.

The rearrangement uses TRBV5-5 and TRBJ2-1; a weak D match, TRBD1 (6 bases). This CDR3 comprises 13 residues. Germline V gene sequence: CDR1 SGHKS, CDR2 YYEKEE (reference sequence). The germline V and J ends were trimmed by 4 bases and 6 bases, with 11 bases remaining between them. CDR3 in DNA: TGTGCCAGCAGCAAGGACAGCCGCAATGAGCAGTTCTTC. Encoded protein: CASSKDSRNEQFF.

The chain uses TRBV15 and TRBJ1-2, with TRBD1 identical over 9 bases. The germline V gene has CDR1 LNHNV and CDR2 YYDKDF (reference sequence). The CDR3 is 13 residues long. J gave up 10 bases and V 5 bases, and 8 bases lay outside the gene matches. CDR3 bases: TGTGCCACCAGCGGAACCGGGACAGGGAACTACACCTTC. It translates to CATSGTGTGNYTF.

This clonotype occurred many times. The gene calls are TRBV20-1 and TRBJ2-3, with D perhaps TRBD2 (7 bases). Trimming took off 0 bases at V and 6 bases at J, with 16 bases between the two ends. This CDR3 has 15 residues. Germline CDR1 is DFQATT and CDR2 is SNEGSKA (reference sequence). CDR3 DNA: TGCAGTGCTAGAGATCTGAGGGGGGGAGGGGATACGCAGTATTTT. The encoded protein is CSARDLRGGGDTQYF.